Given below is one TCR beta chain in context. These data are taken from a study of Ad26.COV2.S vaccination and SARS-CoV-2 variants. Described treatment: approximately 18 received Ad26.COV2.S at low or high dose, single or two shots; several received placebo; per-sample allocation not given. Samples were taken on day 63 after the first vaccine or placebo injection. V lost 5 bases, J lost 5 bases, and 10 bases stayed unmatched. This CDR3 has 15 residues. In germline, CDR1 is KGHSH, CDR2 LQKENI. Sequencing was performed with immunoSEQ multiplex PCR; in TCRdb, only in-frame clones are kept and a portion is missing. The top ten clones hold around 3% of a sample with more than 250,000 clones, around 87% of them seen once.

This chain links TRBV18 with TRBJ2-3, with 7 bases aligning to TRBD2. The TCR originated in a person between 18 and 65 years old who received the Ad26.COV2.S COVID-19 vaccine or a placebo. Sequences were derived from peripheral blood, sampled in a trial of Ad26.COV2.S vaccine versus placebo. This CDR3 reads CASSTQRGSVDTQYF. In DNA, the CDR3 is TGTGCCAGCTCAACACAGCGGGGTTCCGTAGATACGCAGTATTTT.